Described below is a single T cell receptor (beta chain) sequence and its context. Repertoires were generated with immunoSEQ multiplex PCR, while TCRdb's copy carries only in-frame clones and drops some. The sample consists of some 690,000 clones, roughly 88% of them appearing once. J lost 3 bases, V lost 1 base, and 1 base had no gene match. The length of the CDR3 is 16 residues. Germline V lookup: CDR1 SGHNT, CDR2 YENEEA. This sample is drawn from a study of shared clonotypes between healthy human individuals. V is TRBV11-3 and J is TRBJ2-3, with 13 bases matching TRBD2. The receptor comes from a man in his late teens or twenties in good health. Some clones in this sample may be carry-over from other donors' samples. Material: memory CD8+ T cells from PBMCs. Subset noted: CD45RO+ cells pooled with CCR7-negative TemRA cells. The CDR3 loop is CASSLGGLAGTDTQYF. CDR3 DNA: TGTGCCAGCAGCTTAGGGGGACTAGCGGGAACAGATACGCAGTATTTT.